This entry lists 18 T cell receptor beta chains sequenced from one sample in a study of CD8 T cells in ankylosing spondylitis. TCRdb reanalysed the 5' RACE reads using MiXCR and keeps one entry per CDR3 protein. Counted here are 35,000 or so distinct CDR3 sequences, 4.5% to 6% occurring once; the ten biggest clones make up more than 10%. Sequencing was done on a sample of blood, either unsorted or a sorted T cell fraction (not recorded which). These receptors all stem from a male donor with ankylosing spondylitis or in good health (not recorded which).

This clonotype was seen at least ten times. This chain uses TRBV4-3 with TRBJ1-1; the D gene is possibly TRBD1 (5 bases). From germline, CDR1 is LGHNA and CDR2 YSLEER. Deletions cut 3 bases from V and 0 bases from J, with 17 bases between. The CDR3 extends over 17 amino acids. The CDR3 DNA reads TGCGCCAGCAGCCACGATCACAGAGAGGACATGAACACTGAAGCTTTCTTT. As protein: CASSHDHREDMNTEAFF.

This clonotype was seen repeatedly, ten times or more. CDR3 sequence: CASSSRWETQYF. CDR3 coding DNA: TGTGCCAGCAGCTCCCGGTGGGAGACCCAGTACTTC. V gene TRBV7-8 combines with J gene TRBJ2-5; D remains unclear. This CDR3 region has 12 residues. CDR1 is SGHVS, CDR2 FQNEAQ, per germline. Deletions cut 4 bases from V and 5 bases from J, with 8 bases between.

This clonotype was seen ten or more times. The chain carries TRBV15 and TRBJ2-7; the match to TRBD1 covers 8 bases. V trimming: 1 base; J trimming: 9 bases; junction bases outside the gene matches: 5. The CDR3 is made up of 13 amino acids. The germline CDR1 and CDR2 sequences are LNHNV and YYDKDF (reference sequence). The CDR3 reads CATSRVSQGVQYF. CDR3 nucleotide sequence: TGTGCCACCAGCAGAGTTTCACAGGGGGTGCAGTACTTC.

Sample share makes this clonotype medium-sized (0.01 to 0.1%). The chain couples TRBV27 to TRBJ2-2; D unclear. The CDR3 contains 12 residues. The germline gives CDR1 MNHEY, CDR2 SMNVEV (reference sequence). Trimming took off 3 bases at V and 7 bases at J, with 6 bases between the two ends. The CDR3 nucleotides are TGTGCCAGCAGTTTCCGTAACGGGGAGCTGTTTTTT. The encoded protein is CASSFRNGELFF.

In this sample, this clonotype is medium-sized. The chain joins TRBV5-5 to TRBJ2-3, with D perhaps TRBD2 (6 bases). Germline V lookup: CDR1 SGHKS, CDR2 YYEKEE (reference sequence). V lost 0 bases and J lost 0, with 8 bases in between. The CDR3 runs 15 residues. CDR3 sequence (DNA): TGTGCCAGCAGCTTGGCCGGGACTAGCACAGATACGCAGTATTTT. Translating gives CASSLAGTSTDTQYF.

This clonotype appeared many times. The rearrangement links TRBV5-1 to TRBJ2-3; 8 bases are shared with TRBD2. V was clipped by 4 bases and J by 1 base; unmatched bases: 20. Germline values: CDR1 SGHRS, CDR2 YFSETQ. The CDR3 has 20 residues. As DNA, the CDR3 is TGCGCCAGCAGCCCTTCCCCCCTTTCTCTTAGCGGGACACGCACAGATACGCAGTATTTT. It is translated as CASSPSPLSLSGTRTDTQYF.

In this sample, this clonotype turned up many times. The chain recombines TRBV5-1 with TRBJ1-1; no clear D gene. The CDR3 loop spans 13 amino acids. From germline, CDR1 is SGHRS and CDR2 YFSETQ. V was pared by 7 bases and J by 5 bases, with 15 bases between. CDR3 sequence reads: CASSGYPRTEAFF. The CDR3 region has the DNA TGCGCCAGCTCGGGGTACCCTCGGACTGAAGCTTTCTTT.

This clonotype was observed at least ten times. The chain employs TRBV5-4 and TRBJ1-6; 9 bases match TRBD1. The CDR3 is 20 amino acids. Trimming took 0 bases from V and 3 from J; bases not matched to a gene: 13. CDR1 SGHNT and CDR2 YYREEE come from the germline V gene (reference sequence). The CDR3 DNA sequence: TGTGCCAGCAGCTTGGACCGGGGTTGGGACAGGGCCATCTATAATTCACCCCTCCACTTT. It translates to CASSLDRGWDRAIYNSPLHF.

This clonotype was recorded at least ten times. The chain uses TRBV7-9 and TRBJ1-1; possibly TRBD1 for D (5 bases). CDR3 size: 16 residues. Germline V gene sequence: CDR1 SEHNR, CDR2 FQNEAQ (reference sequence). V lost 4 bases and J lost 0, with 15 bases in between. The CDR3 coding sequence is TGTGCCAGCAGCTGGGGGTTTGGCACTCTGAACACTGAAGCTTTCTTT. Its protein is CASSWGFGTLNTEAFF.

This clonotype was seen many times. The V gene is TRBV7-6, the J gene TRBJ2-2; D unresolved. From germline, CDR1 is SGHVS and CDR2 FNYEAQ. With 5 bases removed from V and 4 bases from J, the gap between germline ends came to 14 bases. This CDR3 region has 15 residues. This chain's CDR3 is CASSRPPHLTGELFF. CDR3 nucleotides: TGTGCCAGCAGCCGGCCCCCCCACCTCACCGGGGAGCTGTTTTTT.

This clonotype was counted many times. The gene calls are TRBV20-1 and TRBJ1-5; D gene unclear. CDR1 is DFQATT, CDR2 SNEGSKA, per germline (reference sequence). Trimming cost V 3 bases and J 4 bases, with 7 bases left between them. The CDR3 has 12 amino acids. This CDR3 reads CSARTGNQPQHF. The CDR3 region has the DNA TGCAGTGCTAGGACGGGGAATCAGCCCCAGCATTTT.

This clonotype was observed many times. The chain is built from TRBV27 and TRBJ2-4; the match to TRBD2 covers 7 bases. Trimming cost V 8 bases and J 1 base; bases outside gene matches: 2. This CDR3 region has 13 residues. Germline V gene lookup returns CDR1 MNHEY and CDR2 SMNVEV (reference sequence). The chain's CDR3 is CASSGGAKNIQYF. CDR3 in DNA: TGTGCCAGCTCCGGGGGGGCCAAAAACATTCAGTACTTC.

As regards this clonotype: Just one base apart from a much larger clone, this may be a read error. V gene TRBV28 combines with J gene TRBJ1-2, with 10 bases lining up with TRBD1. The length of the CDR3 is 15 residues. CDR1 MDHEN and CDR2 SYDVKM come from the germline V gene. The CDR3 nucleotides read TGTACCAGCAGTACCGTCGGGACAGGGGCCCATGGCTACACCTTC. Its translation is CTSSTVGTGAHGYTF.

This clonotype was observed many times. The chain combines TRBV7-2 with TRBJ2-5; D remains ambiguous. Trimming removed 7 bases from V and 2 bases from J, with 17 bases in between. This CDR3 spans 15 amino acids. Germline-derived CDR1 and CDR2 are SGHTA and FQGNSA. CDR3 loop: CASNSRELGQETQYF. CDR3 DNA sequence: TGTGCCAGCAACAGTAGGGAACTGGGGCAAGAGACCCAGTACTTC.

This clonotype was picked up many times. The chain combines TRBV4-2 with TRBJ2-1; D might be TRBD2 (6 bases). V was cut by 0 bases and J by 5 bases, with 11 bases left in between. The germline V gene has CDR1 LGHNA and CDR2 YNFKEQ. This CDR3 has 15 amino acids. CDR3 nucleotide sequence: TGTGCCAGCAGCCAAGATCTGGTAGCGGACAATGAGCAGTTCTTC. It yields the protein CASSQDLVADNEQFF.

This clonotype was observed at least ten times. The J gene is TRBJ2-2, the V gene TRBV29-1, with 7 nucleotides matching TRBD1. The trim removed 5 bases at V and 1 base at J, leaving 1 base unmatched. This CDR3 has 13 amino acids. Germline CDR1 reads SQVTM; CDR2 reads ANQGSEA. CDR3 DNA: TGCAGCGTTTGGGACAGGAACACCGGGGAGCTGTTTTTT. This codes for CSVWDRNTGELFF.

This clonotype came up many times. This chain connects TRBV5-5 to TRBJ1-2; 11 bases are a match to TRBD1. The CDR3 spans 15 residues. Germline lookup yields CDR1 SGHKS and CDR2 YYEKEE (reference sequence). Trimming removed 4 bases from V and 6 bases from J; junction bases left unmatched: 8. The CDR3 sequence is CASSRGMGQGDGYTF. The CDR3 DNA is TGTGCCAGCAGCCGCGGGATGGGACAGGGGGATGGCTACACCTTC.

This clonotype has ten or more counts. The chain carries TRBV5-8 and TRBJ2-2; 8 bases align to TRBD1. With 0 bases clipped from V and 2 bases from J, the junction kept 12 bases outside the gene matches. Germline V gives CDR1 SGHTS, CDR2 YDEGEE. This CDR3 has 19 residues. CDR3 loop: CASSLGKGQARGNTGELFF. The CDR3 nucleotides are TGTGCCAGCAGCTTGGGAAAGGGACAGGCTCGGGGTAACACCGGGGAGCTGTTTTTT.